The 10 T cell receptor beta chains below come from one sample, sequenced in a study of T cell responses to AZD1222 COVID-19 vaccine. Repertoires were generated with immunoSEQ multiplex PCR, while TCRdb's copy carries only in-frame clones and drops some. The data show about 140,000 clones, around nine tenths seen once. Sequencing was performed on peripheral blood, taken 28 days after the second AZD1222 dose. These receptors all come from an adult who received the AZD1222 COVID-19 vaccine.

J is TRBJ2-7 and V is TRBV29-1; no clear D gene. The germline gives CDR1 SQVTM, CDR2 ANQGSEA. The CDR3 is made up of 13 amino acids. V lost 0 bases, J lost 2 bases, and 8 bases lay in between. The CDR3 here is CSVEEVGTYEQYF. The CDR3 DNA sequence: TGCAGCGTTGAAGAGGTCGGTACCTACGAGCAGTACTTC.

The chain's CDR3 is CASSLGGGQATNEKLFF. Written as DNA, the CDR3 is TGTGCCAGCAGCTTAGGTGGCGGACAAGCAACTAATGAAAAACTGTTTTTT. The chain recombines TRBV7-6 with TRBJ1-4; D perhaps matches TRBD1 (5 bases). The CDR3 contains 17 residues. V lost 1 base to trimming and J lost 0 bases, with 12 bases between them. CDR1 and CDR2 (germline): SGHVS, FNYEAQ.

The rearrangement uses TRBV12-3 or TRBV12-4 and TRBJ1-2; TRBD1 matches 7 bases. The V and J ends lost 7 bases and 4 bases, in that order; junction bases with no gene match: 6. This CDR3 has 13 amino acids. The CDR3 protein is CASTQGGGYGYTF. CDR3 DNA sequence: TGTGCCAGCACCCAGGGGGGTGGCTATGGCTACACCTTC.

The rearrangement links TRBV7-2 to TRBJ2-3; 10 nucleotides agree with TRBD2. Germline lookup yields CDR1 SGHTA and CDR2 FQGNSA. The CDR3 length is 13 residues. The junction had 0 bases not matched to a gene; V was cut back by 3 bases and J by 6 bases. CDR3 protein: CASSFSGGDTQYF. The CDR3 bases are TGTGCCAGCAGCTTTAGCGGGGGGGATACGCAGTATTTT.

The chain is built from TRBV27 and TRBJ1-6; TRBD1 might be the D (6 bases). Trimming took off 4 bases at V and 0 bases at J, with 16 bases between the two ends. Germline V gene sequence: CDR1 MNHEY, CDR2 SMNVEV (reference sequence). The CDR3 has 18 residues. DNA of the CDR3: TGTGCCAGCAGTTCCCGGGACATGGGAAGCTCCTATAATTCACCCCTCCACTTT. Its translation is CASSSRDMGSSYNSPLHF.

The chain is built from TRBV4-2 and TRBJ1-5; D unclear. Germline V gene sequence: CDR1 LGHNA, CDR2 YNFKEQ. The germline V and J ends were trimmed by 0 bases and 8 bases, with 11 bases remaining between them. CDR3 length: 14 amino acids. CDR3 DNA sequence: TGTGCCAGCAGCCAAGATCCGAAAAGGGAGCCCCAGCATTTT. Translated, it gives CASSQDPKREPQHF.

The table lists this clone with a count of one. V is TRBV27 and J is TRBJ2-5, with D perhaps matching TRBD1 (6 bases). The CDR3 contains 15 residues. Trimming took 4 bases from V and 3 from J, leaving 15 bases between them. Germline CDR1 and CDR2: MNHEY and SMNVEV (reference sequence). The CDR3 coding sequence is TGTGCCAGCAGTTCACAGGGTTGGAGAGAAGAGACCCAGTACTTC. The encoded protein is CASSSQGWREETQYF.

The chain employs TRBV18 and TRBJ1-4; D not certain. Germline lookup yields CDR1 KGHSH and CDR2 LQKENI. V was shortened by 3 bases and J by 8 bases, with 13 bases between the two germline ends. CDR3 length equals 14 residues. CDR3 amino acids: CASSPDVNPEKLFF. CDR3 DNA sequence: TGTGCCAGCTCACCCGATGTCAACCCAGAAAAACTGTTTTTT.

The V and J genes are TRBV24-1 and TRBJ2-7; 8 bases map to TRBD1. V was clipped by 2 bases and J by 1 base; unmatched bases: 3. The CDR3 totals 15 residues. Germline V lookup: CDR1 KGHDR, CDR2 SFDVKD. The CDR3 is CATSDSRDRSYEQYF. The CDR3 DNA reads TGTGCCACCAGTGATTCTAGGGACAGGTCCTACGAGCAGTACTTC.

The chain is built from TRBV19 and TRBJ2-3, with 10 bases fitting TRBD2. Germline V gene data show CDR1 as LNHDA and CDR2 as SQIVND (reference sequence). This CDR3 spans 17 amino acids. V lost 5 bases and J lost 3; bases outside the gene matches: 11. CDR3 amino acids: CASSFRRSGRGTDTQYF. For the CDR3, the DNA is TGTGCCAGTAGTTTCCGCCGGAGCGGGAGGGGGACAGATACGCAGTATTTT.